The sequence of this T cell receptor beta chain was determined in a study of blood T cell repertoires in COVID-19. Libraries were prepared by immunoSEQ multiplex PCR; TCRdb keeps only in-frame clonotypes and omits some of them. This sample has almost 65,000 clones, with around nine tenths found just once. The participants were between about 18 and 90 years old and came from roughly 24 US areas. In assigning cohorts, the study relied on participant-reported clinical history. V was clipped by 5 bases and J by 8 bases; unmatched bases: 6. This CDR3 spans 15 amino acids. The germline gives CDR1 SGHVS, CDR2 FQNEAQ.

Source material: PBMCs or T cells enriched from blood (not recorded which). V usage is TRBV7-8 and J usage is TRBJ2-1; 13 bases align to TRBD2. This TCR was sampled from a woman aged 40 to 55 who had recovered from COVID-19. In DNA form, the CDR3 reads TGTGCCAGCAGCGAACTAGCGGGGGGGCACTATGAGCAGTTCTTC. It specifies CASSELAGGHYEQFF.